These 5 T cell receptor beta chains were all obtained from the same sample, sequenced in a study of blood T cell repertoires in COVID-19. Assay: immunoSEQ multiplex PCR; the TCRdb copy retains only in-frame clones and omits some. The sample comprises roughly 300,000 clones, around 83% of which are singletons, and about 1.2% rests with the top ten. The sequencing sample was made of peripheral blood. These receptors were taken from a woman aged 50 to 65 with acute or convalescent COVID-19.

The chain carries TRBV5-4 and TRBJ2-7; maybe TRBD2 (5 bases). This CDR3 spans 12 amino acids. Germline-derived CDR1 and CDR2 are SGHNT and YYREEE (reference sequence). Trimming pared 4 bases from V and 3 bases from J, leaving 8 bases between. For the CDR3, the DNA is TGTGCCAGCAGCATCGGGATCTACGAGCAGTACTTC. Residues: CASSIGIYEQYF.

DNA for the CDR3: TGTGCCAGCAGAGAGGTGAACACTGAAGCTTTCTTT. This translates into CASREVNTEAFF. The chain recombines TRBV28 with TRBJ1-1; D not resolved. Germline V gives CDR1 MDHEN, CDR2 SYDVKM. The V and J ends lost 6 bases and 0 bases respectively, with 5 bases between them. CDR3 length: 12 amino acids.

The chain is built from TRBV3-1 (or the pseudogene TRBV3-2) and TRBJ2-1; D might be TRBD1 (6 bases). The CDR3 covers 13 residues. Germline CDR1 LGHDT, CDR2 YNNKEL (reference sequence). V lost 4 bases, J lost 4 bases, and 8 bases lay in between. The CDR3 reads CASSRDTYNEQFF. CDR3 DNA sequence: TGTGCCAGCAGCCGGGACACTTACAATGAGCAGTTCTTC.

This clone was found once. The CDR3 DNA reads TGCGCCAGCAGCGTACAGGGGGTTGGCACTGAAGCTTTCTTT. Translation: CASSVQGVGTEAFF. The chain joins TRBV5-1 to TRBJ1-1; 8 positions match TRBD1. This CDR3 comprises 14 residues. Per germline, CDR1 SGHRS and CDR2 YFSETQ. V was clipped by 4 bases and J by 4 bases; unmatched bases: 6.

The V and J genes are TRBV2 and TRBJ1-2; 7 bases align to TRBD1. Trimming removed 6 bases from V and 3 bases from J; junction bases left unmatched: 4. In germline, CDR1 is SNHLY, CDR2 FYNNEI. CDR3 length equals 13 residues. CDR3 nucleotides: TGTGCCAGCAGCTCCGGGACAGACTATGGCTACACCTTC. This translates into CASSSGTDYGYTF.